Listed here are 27 T cell receptor beta chains from one sample, sequenced in a study of blood T cell repertoires in COVID-19. The table came from immunoSEQ multiplex PCR; TCRdb's copy has only in-frame clones and leaves some out. The profile shows about 220,000 clones, over 80% of them singletons. Source material: PBMCs or T cells enriched from blood (not recorded which). Receptor source: a woman aged 40 to 50 who had recovered from COVID-19.

This chain uses TRBV5-5 with TRBJ2-1; maybe TRBD2 (6 bases). The CDR3 sequence is 13 residues long. Trimming took 2 bases from V and 9 from J, leaving 12 bases between them. In germline, CDR1 is SGHKS, CDR2 YYEKEE (reference sequence). CDR3 region: CASSFLAGGEQFF. The CDR3 DNA is TGTGCCAGCAGCTTTCTTGCCGGGGGTGAGCAGTTCTTC.

This chain links TRBV27 with TRBJ2-5; 9 bases are a match to TRBD2. The trim removed 2 bases at V and 7 bases at J, leaving 17 bases unmatched. Germline-derived CDR1 and CDR2 are MNHEY and SMNVEV (reference sequence). This CDR3 has 18 residues. Here the CDR3 DNA reads TGTGCCAGCAGTTTACAGGTTAGCGGGAGCGTCCCCCGGGGGACCCAGTACTTC. It encodes CASSLQVSGSVPRGTQYF.

V gene TRBV28 combines with J gene TRBJ1-3; D not resolved. This CDR3 is 13 amino acids long. V lost 2 bases, J lost 4 bases, and 6 bases lay in between. Germline V gene data show CDR1 as MDHEN and CDR2 as SYDVKM. The CDR3 coding sequence is TGTGCCAGCAGTTTAAGTCAGGGAAACACCATATATTTT. This sequence encodes CASSLSQGNTIYF.

This clone has just one count. CDR3 DNA: TGTGCCAGCAGTGAAGCTGGGGGGGGATACGAGCAGTACGTC. Its protein product is CASSEAGGGYEQYV. The chain carries TRBV6-1 and TRBJ2-7, with 7 bases lining up with TRBD2. The V segment lost 0 bases and the J segment 4 bases; nucleotides outside the gene matches: 3. Looked up from germline, CDR1 is MNHNS and CDR2 is SASEGT. CDR3 size: 14 residues.

This clone was seen more than once but under ten times. The CDR3 here is CATSPRTTSGIDTQYF. In nucleotides, the CDR3 is TGTGCCACCAGCCCGCGCACGACTAGCGGGATTGATACGCAGTATTTT. V gene TRBV15 combines with J gene TRBJ2-3; 11 bases line up with TRBD2. In germline, CDR1 is LNHNV, CDR2 YYDKDF (reference sequence). This CDR3 has 16 residues. With 5 bases clipped from V and 6 bases from J, the junction kept 10 bases outside the gene matches.

The CDR3 DNA follows: TGTGCCAGCAGCAGGACAGGGAGGGACAATCAGCCCCAGCATTTT. It translates to CASSRTGRDNQPQHF. The V and J genes are TRBV11-2 and TRBJ1-5; 8 bases agree with TRBD1. V trimming: 5 bases; J trimming: 3 bases; junction bases outside the gene matches: 6. Germline-derived CDR1 and CDR2 are SGHAT and FQNNGV. The CDR3 extends over 15 amino acids.

The rearrangement links TRBV28 to TRBJ1-1; 7 positions agree with TRBD1. The CDR3 is 19 amino acids. Germline CDR1 is MDHEN and CDR2 is SYDVKM. Trimming cost V 1 base and J 2 bases; bases outside gene matches: 16. The CDR3 DNA reads TGTGCCAGCAGTTTATACGGAGTCAGATTCGGGACAGACAACACTGAAGCTTTCTTT. Protein: CASSLYGVRFGTDNTEAFF.

This sequence joins TRBV2 and TRBJ1-4; 7 bases line up with TRBD1. Germline V gene lookup returns CDR1 SNHLY and CDR2 FYNNEI. V lost 6 bases, J lost 5 bases, and 6 bases stayed unmatched. The CDR3 is 14 amino acids. As DNA, the CDR3 is TGTGCCAGCAGACGGACAGGATTGAATGAAAAACTGTTTTTT. This encodes CASRRTGLNEKLFF.

V and J are TRBV18 and TRBJ1-1, with a tentative D call TRBD1 (6 bases). The CDR3 covers 15 residues. From germline, CDR1 is KGHSH and CDR2 LQKENI. Deletions cut 1 base from V and 3 bases from J, with 12 bases between. Here the CDR3 DNA reads TGTGCCAGCTCACCACTCCAGGGGAGCGACACTGAAGCTTTCTTT. Translated, it gives CASSPLQGSDTEAFF.

This chain uses TRBV10-3 with TRBJ2-7; tentatively, D is TRBD2 (6 bases). CDR3 length: 14 amino acids. V lost 4 bases to trimming and J lost 0 bases, with 10 bases between them. Germline V gene sequence: CDR1 ENHRY, CDR2 SYGVKD. Here the CDR3 DNA reads TGTGCCATCAGTGTCGCGGGGCTCTCCTACGAGCAGTACTTC. It specifies CAISVAGLSYEQYF.

The J gene is TRBJ2-3, the V gene TRBV5-1; 9 nucleotides agree with TRBD2. The CDR3 is made up of 15 amino acids. Germline V gene lookup returns CDR1 SGHRS and CDR2 YFSETQ. The J segment lost 2 bases and the V segment lost 2 bases, leaving 3 bases of the junction unmatched. The CDR3 region is CASSLLAGTTDTQYF. The DNA for the CDR3 is TGCGCCAGCAGCTTACTAGCGGGCACCACAGATACGCAGTATTTT.

The chain links TRBV12-3 or TRBV12-4 to TRBJ2-3, with a weak D call TRBD2 (6 bases). Trimming took off 6 bases at V and 4 bases at J, with 11 bases between the two ends. There are 13 residues in the CDR3. DNA of the CDR3: TGTGCCAGCAGCCGACTAGTTTCAGATACGCAGTATTTT. Translated: CASSRLVSDTQYF.

The genes are TRBV30 and TRBJ1-2; 10 nucleotides align to TRBD1. The V gene end was trimmed by 6 bases and the J gene end by 8 bases; junction bases not matched to a gene: 6. The CDR3 spans 12 residues. Germline V gene lookup returns CDR1 GTSNPN and CDR2 SVGIG (reference sequence). The CDR3 DNA is TGTGCCTGCAACCGGGACAGGGGAGGCTACACCTTC. This sequence encodes CACNRDRGGYTF.

The chain uses TRBV6-6 and TRBJ1-4; 9 bases match TRBD1. CDR3 length: 14 amino acids. Germline CDR1 and CDR2: MNHNY and SVGAGI (reference sequence). V shed 4 bases and J 6 bases; nucleotides not matched to a gene: 3. The CDR3 spells CASSSGTGYEKLFF. CDR3 in DNA: TGTGCCAGCAGTTCCGGGACAGGGTATGAAAAACTGTTTTTT.

V gene TRBV5-1 combines with J gene TRBJ2-5, with 7 bases fitting TRBD2. J was trimmed by 2 bases and V by 5 bases; bases with no gene match: 12. CDR1 SGHRS and CDR2 YFSETQ come from the germline V gene. This CDR3 is 16 amino acids long. The CDR3 sequence: CASSPEPGLQQETQYF. DNA of the CDR3: TGCGCCAGCAGTCCGGAACCGGGACTACAGCAAGAGACCCAGTACTTC.

This clone was seen just once. V usage is TRBV12-3 or TRBV12-4 and J usage is TRBJ1-5; D not resolved. V was pared by 6 bases and J by 7 bases, with 13 bases between. CDR3 length: 13 residues. In nucleotides, the CDR3 is TGTGCCAGCAGGGGGATTTCGGGACAGCCCCAGCATTTT. This encodes CASRGISGQPQHF.

This chain links TRBV10-3 with TRBJ2-3, with D possibly TRBD2 on 6 matching bases. V dropped 0 bases and J dropped 1 base, with 11 bases sitting between them. This CDR3 has 16 amino acids. CDR1 is ENHRY and CDR2 is SYGVKD in the germline V gene. CDR3 in amino acids: CAISESWRDGTDTQYF. Here the CDR3 DNA reads TGTGCCATCAGTGAGTCGTGGCGGGACGGCACAGATACGCAGTATTTT.

The rearrangement joins TRBV10-2 to TRBJ2-1; possibly TRBD1 for D (5 bases). The ends were cut back, 7 bases at V and 9 bases at J, with 13 bases in the middle. This CDR3 contains 12 residues. The germline CDR1 and CDR2 sequences are WSHSY and SAAADI. As DNA, the CDR3 is TGCGCCAGCACCCGGACACTTGGTGAGCAGTTCTTC. Protein product: CASTRTLGEQFF.

The V gene is TRBV27, the J gene TRBJ1-2; D may be TRBD1 (6 bases). Germline V gene data show CDR1 as MNHEY and CDR2 as SMNVEV (reference sequence). This CDR3 region has 15 residues. Trimming cost V 7 bases and J 4 bases, with 19 bases left between them. CDR3 protein: CASTKIQGYGYGYTF. The CDR3, as DNA: TGTGCCAGCACCAAAATACAGGGATACGGCTATGGCTACACCTTC.

The chain employs TRBV18 and TRBJ1-5; TRBD1 might be the D (6 bases). This CDR3 comprises 15 residues. Germline assignment: CDR1 KGHSH and CDR2 LQKENI. V gave up 2 bases and J gave up 10 bases, with 18 bases separating them. CDR3 nucleotide sequence: TGTGCCAGCTCACCAGTGACAGGCCCTGGCGAACCCCAGCATTTT. Translating gives CASSPVTGPGEPQHF.

The J gene is TRBJ2-2, the V gene TRBV19; weak D call: TRBD1 (5 bases). Germline assignment: CDR1 LNHDA and CDR2 SQIVND (reference sequence). CDR3 size: 15 residues. Trimming left V 4 bases short and J 0 bases short, with 9 bases between. The CDR3 nucleotides are TGTGCCAGTAGTAGGACAATTTCGAACACCGGGGAGCTGTTTTTT. Its protein product is CASSRTISNTGELFF.

In its sample, this clone was seen once. CDR3 protein: CASTLGVNTEAFF. CDR3 DNA sequence: TGTGCCAGCACTCTCGGGGTGAACACTGAAGCTTTCTTT. The chain links TRBV2 to TRBJ1-1; D call uncertain. CDR1 and CDR2 (germline): SNHLY, FYNNEI. There are 13 residues in the CDR3. V lost 7 bases to trimming and J lost 0 bases, with 9 bases between them.

Concerning this clone itself: It may be a read error: a sequence one base away is much more abundant. The rearrangement links TRBV7-3 to TRBJ1-1; D may be TRBD1 (6 bases). Germline loops: CDR1 SGHTA, CDR2 FQGTGA. The CDR3 runs 13 residues. Trimming took off 5 bases at V and 1 base at J, with 8 bases between the two ends. CDR3 sequence: CASSQTGNTEAFF. The CDR3 bases are TGTGCCAGCAGCCAGACAGGGAACACTGAAGCTTTCTTT.

The chain recombines TRBV20-1 with TRBJ2-7; TRBD2 aligns across 11 bases. Trimming removed 3 bases from V and 5 bases from J; junction bases left unmatched: 6. This CDR3 has 14 residues. The germline V gene has CDR1 DFQATT and CDR2 SNEGSKA (reference sequence). CDR3 sequence reads: CSASDTSGSNEQYF. For the CDR3, the DNA is TGCAGTGCTAGTGACACTAGCGGGAGTAACGAGCAGTACTTC.

The V gene is TRBV24-1, the J gene TRBJ2-5; 8 nucleotides align to TRBD2. V lost 4 bases and J lost 5; bases outside the gene matches: 14. The CDR3 is made up of 17 amino acids. Germline CDR1 KGHDR, CDR2 SFDVKD. The CDR3 DNA follows: TGTGCCACCAGTGACGGGGGGTGGCGGGAGGTGGCGGAGACCCAGTACTTC. This codes for CATSDGGWREVAETQYF.

The chain employs TRBV19 and TRBJ2-1, with 9 bases matching TRBD2. This CDR3 has 15 amino acids. J was trimmed by 7 bases and V by 2 bases; bases with no gene match: 6. Germline CDR1 is LNHDA and CDR2 is SQIVND (reference sequence). DNA of the CDR3: TGTGCCAGTAGTATACTAGCGGGGAGCAGGAATGAGCAGTTCTTC. It translates to CASSILAGSRNEQFF.

A few counts support this clone. This chain joins TRBV28 and TRBJ1-5, with a possible D match to TRBD1 (6 bases). The CDR3 sequence is 13 residues long. Trimming took off 7 bases at V and 3 bases at J, with 10 bases between the two ends. The V gene's germline CDR1 is MDHEN and CDR2 SYDVKM. CDR3 residues: CASKGHLNQPQHF. In nucleotides, the CDR3 is TGTGCCAGCAAGGGACACCTCAATCAGCCCCAGCATTTT.